This T cell receptor beta chain was recorded in a study of vaccination effects on CD4 cells after COVID-19 (dated by TCRdb to the early 2020s). Turning to the overall study: Participants received two doses of either the BNT162b2 or the mRNA-1273 mRNA SARS-CoV-2 vaccine. SARS-CoV-2 spike-specific CD4+ TCR repertoires were compared before and after mRNA vaccination in COVID-19 convalescent patients and in infection-naive vaccine recipients. In the study, cultures from other donors were sequenced using the Oncomine TCR Beta short-read assay on an Illumina iSeq 100. Altogether, over 9 COVID-19 convalescent patients and 4 SARS-CoV-2-naive healthy vaccine recipients made up the full study. The investigation overall reported the following: The study was limited by a small number of convalescent patients and lacked early post-infection timepoints. In healthy vaccine recipients, vaccine-induced clones were almost all SARS-CoV-2 mono-reactive, with only 1 of 255 cross-reactive with common cold coronaviruses. Clones induced by infection and clones induced by vaccination both contracted markedly at late timepoints after vaccination, which fits with T cell responses waning over time.

Regarding this clone: This receptor's antigen is unknown. No base quality information exists; no much larger clone differs at one position.

In the ViraFEST assay, PBMC were stimulated with viral peptide pools, and TCR sequencing was then used to find antigen-specific CD4+ T cell clonotypes based on their expansion. After around ten days of culture, CD4+ T cells were isolated with the EasySep CD4+ T cell isolation kit. Negative nucleocapsid antibody results before and after vaccination confirmed that the healthy vaccine recipients had no prior SARS-CoV-2 infection. A few million PBMC per well were cultured with 9 to 10 ug/ml peptides in IMDM containing roughly 5% human AB serum, approximately 10 IU/ml IL-2 and gentamicin. On days 3 and 7, half of the culture medium was replaced with fresh IL-2-containing medium. Unless noted otherwise, every peptide stimulation condition was grown in triplicate wells. Using Ficoll-Paque Plus gradient centrifugation, PBMC were separated from whole blood and then either used fresh or cryopreserved at -140C. Overlapping peptide pools spanned the spike proteins of SARS-CoV-2 and the common cold coronaviruses HCoV-NL63, HCoV-OC43 and HCoV-229E. The QIAamp micro DNA kit was used to extract genomic DNA from the cultured CD4+ T cells.

Receptor amplification or capture employed the immunoSEQ multiplex PCR assay. DNA from the cultured, isolated CD4+ T cells was subjected to TCR beta CDR3 sequencing. As for how the authors treated the data: Non-productive TCR sequences were discarded, and reads were trimmed to the CDR3 region, with only CDR3s of 7 or more amino acids retained. The MANAFEST web app was used to pick out antigen-specific clonotypes by comparing their expansion in peptide wells with that in reference cultures. To be called positive, a clone needed expansion at FDR<0.05 compared with the reference and with all other wells, an odds ratio greater than 5, and a frequency greater than 0.1% in two replicate wells. Cross-reactive clonotypes were defined as significantly expanded in SARS-CoV-2 spike wells and in at least one common cold coronavirus spike condition. CDR3 similarity was assessed by Levenshtein distance using the stringdist R package, and unrooted trees were constructed with ape in R 3.6.1. TCRdb retrieved this table from immuneACCESS and kept in-frame rearrangements only. Not all clones are present; in checked studies, unresolved V genes account for under half, and no reason is known for the remainder. That table is the source of V, J and clone size, and D and trimming were worked out from the DNA. The sample has tens of thousands of clones on record, around 69% of them singletons. The ten largest clonotypes hold around 2.8% of the sample.

This TCR came from a human donor who received a COVID-19 vaccine. Sequenced material: CD4+ T cells from PBMCs cultured with HCoV-NL63 spike peptides, taken before COVID-19 vaccination. Per the publication, the cell subset or site label means: HCoV-NL63 spike overlapping peptide pool stimulation.

The DNA reads as follows: TGTGCCAGTAGCTTAGCGACAGGCTATGGCTACACCTTC. It is translated as CASSLATGYGYTF. Recombination linked TRBV19 to TRBJ1-2, with a tentative D gene TRBD1 over 6 matching bases. Including cysteine and phenylalanine, the CDR3 has 13 amino acids. Kept here is only the CDR3 DNA, which spans 39 bases and is read in frame from base 1. Based on the germline V gene (reference sequence), the CDR1 and CDR2 sequences are LNHDA and SQIVND. Trimming costs V 6 bases and J 4 bases, and their ends lie 12 bases apart.